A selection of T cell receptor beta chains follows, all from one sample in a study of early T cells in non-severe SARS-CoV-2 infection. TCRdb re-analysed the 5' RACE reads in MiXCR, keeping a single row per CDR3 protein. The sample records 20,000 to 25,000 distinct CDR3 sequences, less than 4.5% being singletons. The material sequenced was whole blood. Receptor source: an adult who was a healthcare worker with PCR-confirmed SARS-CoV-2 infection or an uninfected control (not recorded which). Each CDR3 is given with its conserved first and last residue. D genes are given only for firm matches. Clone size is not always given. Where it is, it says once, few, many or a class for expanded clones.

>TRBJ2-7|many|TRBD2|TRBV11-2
TGTGCCAGCAGCAATGCAAGGACTAGCGACTACGAGCAGTACTTC
CASSNARTSDYEQYF
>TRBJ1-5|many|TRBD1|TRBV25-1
TGTGCCAGCAGCGGGACAGGGAGCCTCAATCAGCCCCAGCATTTT
CASSGTGSLNQPQHF
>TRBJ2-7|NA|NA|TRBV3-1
TGTGCCAGCAGCCCCCGCGGATTTTCCTACGAGCAGTACTTC
CASSPRGFSYEQYF
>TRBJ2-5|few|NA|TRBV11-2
TGTGCCAGCAGCTTAGTGGCAGGGTTGTTCGGACTACAAGAGACCCAGTACTTC
CASSLVAGLFGLQETQYF
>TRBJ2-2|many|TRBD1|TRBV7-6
TGTGCCAGCAGCCCCCGGTCCCGGACAGGAAGTTCCGGGGAGCTGTTTTTT
CASSPRSRTGSSGELFF
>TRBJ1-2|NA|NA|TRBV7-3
TGTGCCAGCAGCCTCAGGGACAACTATGGCTACACCTTC
CASSLRDNYGYTF
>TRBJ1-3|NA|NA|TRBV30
TGTGCCTGGAGCCGGGGGTACTCTGGAAACACCATATATTTT
CAWSRGYSGNTIYF
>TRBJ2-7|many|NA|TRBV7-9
TGTGCCAGCAGCTTTGGCAGGGCCTACGAGCAGTACTTC
CASSFGRAYEQYF
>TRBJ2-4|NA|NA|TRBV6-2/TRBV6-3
TGTGCCAGCATCGGTCTCTCTCGGGCAGGGAGGATAAACATTCAGTACTTC
CASIGLSRAGRINIQYF
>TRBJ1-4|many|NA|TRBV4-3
TGCGCCAGCAGCCCCCGTTTTCTCGGACAGCCAGCAACTAATGAAAAACTGTTTTTT
CASSPRFLGQPATNEKLFF